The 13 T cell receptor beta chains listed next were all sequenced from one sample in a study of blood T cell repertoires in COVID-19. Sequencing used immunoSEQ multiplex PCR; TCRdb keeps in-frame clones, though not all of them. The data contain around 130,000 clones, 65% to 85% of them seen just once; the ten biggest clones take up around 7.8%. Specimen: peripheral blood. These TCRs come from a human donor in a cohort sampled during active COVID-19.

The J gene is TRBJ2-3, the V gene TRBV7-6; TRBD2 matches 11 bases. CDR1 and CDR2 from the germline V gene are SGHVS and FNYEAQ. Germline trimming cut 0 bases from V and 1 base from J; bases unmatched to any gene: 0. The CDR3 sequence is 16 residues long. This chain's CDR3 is CASSLATSGGTDTQYF. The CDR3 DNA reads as TGTGCCAGCAGCTTAGCGACTAGCGGGGGCACAGATACGCAGTATTTT.

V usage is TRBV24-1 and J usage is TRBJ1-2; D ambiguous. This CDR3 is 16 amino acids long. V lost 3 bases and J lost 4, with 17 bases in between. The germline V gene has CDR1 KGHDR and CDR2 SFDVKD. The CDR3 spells CATSDRMTRPFYGYTF. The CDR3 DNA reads TGTGCCACCAGTGATCGTATGACAAGACCGTTCTATGGCTACACCTTC.

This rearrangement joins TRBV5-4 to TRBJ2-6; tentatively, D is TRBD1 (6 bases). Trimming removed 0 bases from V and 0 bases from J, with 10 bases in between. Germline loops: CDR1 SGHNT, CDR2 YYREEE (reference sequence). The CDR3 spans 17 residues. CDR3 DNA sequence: TGTGCCAGCAGCTTGGGACAGGTTATCTCTGGGGCCAACGTCCTGACTTTC. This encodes CASSLGQVISGANVLTF.

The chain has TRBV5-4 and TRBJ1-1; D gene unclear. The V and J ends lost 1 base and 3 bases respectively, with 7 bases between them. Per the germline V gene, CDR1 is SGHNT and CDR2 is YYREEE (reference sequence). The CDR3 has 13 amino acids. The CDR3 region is CASSLPEYTEAFF. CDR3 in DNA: TGTGCCAGCAGCTTGCCCGAGTACACTGAAGCTTTCTTT.

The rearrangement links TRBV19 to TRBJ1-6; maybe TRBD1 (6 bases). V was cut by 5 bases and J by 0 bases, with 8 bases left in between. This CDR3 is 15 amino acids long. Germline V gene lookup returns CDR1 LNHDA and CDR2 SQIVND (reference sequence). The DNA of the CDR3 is TGTGCCAGTAGTGACAGGAGCTCCTATAATTCACCCCTCCACTTT. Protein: CASSDRSSYNSPLHF. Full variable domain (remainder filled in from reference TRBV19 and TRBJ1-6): DGGITQSPKYLFRKEGQNVTLSCEQNLNHDAMYWYRQDPGQGLRLIYYSQIVNDFQKGDIAEGYSVSREKKESFPLTVTSAQKNPTAFYLCASSDRSSYNSPLHFGNGTRLTVT.

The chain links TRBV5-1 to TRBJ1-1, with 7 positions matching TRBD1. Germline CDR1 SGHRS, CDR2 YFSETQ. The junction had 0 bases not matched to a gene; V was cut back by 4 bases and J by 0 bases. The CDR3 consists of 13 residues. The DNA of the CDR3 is TGCGCCAGCAGCGGACAGGTGAACACTGAAGCTTTCTTT. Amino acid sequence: CASSGQVNTEAFF.

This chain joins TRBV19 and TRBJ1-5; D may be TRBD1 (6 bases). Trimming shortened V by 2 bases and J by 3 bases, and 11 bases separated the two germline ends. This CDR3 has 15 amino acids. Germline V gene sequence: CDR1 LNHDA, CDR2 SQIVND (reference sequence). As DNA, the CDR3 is TGTGCCAGTAGTATACAGGACAGAGACAATCAGCCCCAGCATTTT. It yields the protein CASSIQDRDNQPQHF.

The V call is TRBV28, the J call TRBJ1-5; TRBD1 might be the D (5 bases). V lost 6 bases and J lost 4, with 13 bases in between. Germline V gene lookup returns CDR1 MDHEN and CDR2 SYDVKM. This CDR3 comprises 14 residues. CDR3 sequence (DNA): TGTGCCAGCAGCCAGGGATTTACAAATCAGCCCCAGCATTTT. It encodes CASSQGFTNQPQHF.

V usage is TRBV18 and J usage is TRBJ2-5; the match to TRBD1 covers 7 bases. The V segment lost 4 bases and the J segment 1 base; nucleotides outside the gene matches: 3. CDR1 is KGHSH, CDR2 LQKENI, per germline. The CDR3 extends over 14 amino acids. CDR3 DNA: TGTGCCAGCTCACGGGACAGATTCCAAGAGACCCAGTACTTC. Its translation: CASSRDRFQETQYF.

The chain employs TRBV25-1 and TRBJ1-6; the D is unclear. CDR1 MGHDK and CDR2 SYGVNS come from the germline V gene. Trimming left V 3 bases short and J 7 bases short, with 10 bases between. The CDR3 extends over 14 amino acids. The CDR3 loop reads CASSDSLGNSPLHF. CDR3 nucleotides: TGTGCCAGCAGTGACTCCCTCGGGAATTCACCCCTCCACTTT. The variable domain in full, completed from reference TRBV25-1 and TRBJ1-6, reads EADIYQTPRYLVIGTGKKITLECSQTMGHDKMYWYQQDPGMELHLIHYSYGVNSTEKGDLSSESTVSRIRTEHFPLTLESARPSHTSQYLCASSDSLGNSPLHFGNGTRLTVT.

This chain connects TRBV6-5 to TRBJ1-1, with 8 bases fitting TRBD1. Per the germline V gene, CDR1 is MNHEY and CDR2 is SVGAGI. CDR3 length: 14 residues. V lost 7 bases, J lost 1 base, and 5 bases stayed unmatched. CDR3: CASTKDRENTEAFF. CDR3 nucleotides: TGTGCCAGCACCAAGGACAGGGAGAACACTGAAGCTTTCTTT.

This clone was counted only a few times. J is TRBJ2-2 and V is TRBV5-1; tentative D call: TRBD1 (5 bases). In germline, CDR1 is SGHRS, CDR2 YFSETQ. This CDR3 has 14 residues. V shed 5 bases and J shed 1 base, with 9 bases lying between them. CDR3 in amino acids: CASRVGQNTGELFF. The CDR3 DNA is TGCGCCAGCAGGGTGGGGCAGAACACCGGGGAGCTGTTTTTT. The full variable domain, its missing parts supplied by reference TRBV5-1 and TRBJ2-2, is KAGVTQTPRYLIKTRGQQVTLSCSPISGHRSVSWYQQTPGQGLQFLFEYFSETQRNKGNFPGRFSGRQFSNSRSEMNVSTLELGDSALYLCASRVGQNTGELFFGEGSRLTVL.

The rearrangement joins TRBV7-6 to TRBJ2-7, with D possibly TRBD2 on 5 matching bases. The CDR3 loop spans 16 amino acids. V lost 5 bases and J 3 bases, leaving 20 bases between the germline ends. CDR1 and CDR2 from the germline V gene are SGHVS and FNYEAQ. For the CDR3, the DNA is TGTGCCAGCAGCCAACCAATGGGTAGGACTGGCTACGAGCAGTACTTC. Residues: CASSQPMGRTGYEQYF. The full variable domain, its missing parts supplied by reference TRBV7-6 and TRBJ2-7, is GAGVSQSPRYKVTKRGQDVALRCDPISGHVSLYWYRQALGQGPEFLTYFNYEAQQDKSGLPNDRFSAERPEGSISTLTIQRTEQRDSAMYRCASSQPMGRTGYEQYFGPGTRLTVT.